Following are 5 T cell receptor beta chains from one sample sequenced in a study of T cells in Graves' hyperthyroidism and ophthalmopathy. RNA transcripts provided the source from which TCR beta CDR3 regions were amplified. The HTBI primer set was used in a first-round RT-PCR of the TCR CDR3. TCRdb processed the multiplex PCR reads anew with MiXCR; each CDR3 protein has one entry. The sample carries some 720,000 distinct CDR3 sequences, about 15% recorded once. Sequencing was carried out using blood. These receptor sequences come from a man between 18 and 35 years old with Graves' hyperthyroidism.

The chain employs TRBV29-1 and TRBJ2-7; 9 bases agree with TRBD2. The CDR3 sequence is 13 residues long. Germline-derived CDR1 and CDR2 are SQVTM and ANQGSEA. With V trimmed by 4 bases and J by 4 bases, 5 bases remained unmatched. The CDR3 spells CSVGKTSGYEQYF. In DNA, the CDR3 is TGCAGCGTTGGAAAGACTAGCGGATACGAGCAGTACTTC.

This clonotype was recorded at least ten times. The V gene is TRBV7-2, the J gene TRBJ1-2; possible D gene TRBD1, 5 bases. The ends were cut back, 2 bases at V and 6 bases at J, with 16 bases in the middle. This CDR3 comprises 15 residues. The germline V gene encodes CDR1 SGHTA and CDR2 FQGNSA. The CDR3 coding sequence is TGTGCCAGCAGCTTACGGTGGTCCGGGACCAATGGCTACACCTTC. Translating it yields CASSLRWSGTNGYTF.

This clonotype has ten or more counts. The rearrangement joins TRBV12-3 or TRBV12-4 to TRBJ1-1; a weak D match, TRBD1 (6 bases). The CDR3 covers 15 residues. Trimming took off 8 bases at V and 1 base at J, with 17 bases between the two ends. The CDR3 region is CASEVGAGANTEAFF. CDR3 sequence (DNA): TGTGCCAGCGAGGTTGGGGCGGGGGCGAACACTGAAGCTTTCTTT.

Many counts were recorded for this clonotype. The genes are TRBV7-3 and TRBJ2-7, with D possibly being TRBD1 or TRBD2 (5 bases each). V lost 5 bases, J lost 4 bases, and 18 bases lay in between. CDR3 length: 15 residues. Germline V lookup: CDR1 SGHTA, CDR2 FQGTGA. For the CDR3, the DNA is TGTGCCAGCAGCCTACATGGGGGTCTGGGGTACGAGCAGTACTTC. Translated, it gives CASSLHGGLGYEQYF.

This clonotype has a handful of counts. The genes are TRBV4-2 and TRBJ2-5, with unresolved D. Germline V CDR1 and CDR2: LGHNA, YNFKEQ. There are 13 residues in the CDR3. Trimming cost V 2 bases and J 5 bases, with 9 bases left between them. DNA for the CDR3: TGTGCCAGCAGCCAAAACAGTTGGGAGACCCAGTACTTC. It translates to CASSQNSWETQYF.